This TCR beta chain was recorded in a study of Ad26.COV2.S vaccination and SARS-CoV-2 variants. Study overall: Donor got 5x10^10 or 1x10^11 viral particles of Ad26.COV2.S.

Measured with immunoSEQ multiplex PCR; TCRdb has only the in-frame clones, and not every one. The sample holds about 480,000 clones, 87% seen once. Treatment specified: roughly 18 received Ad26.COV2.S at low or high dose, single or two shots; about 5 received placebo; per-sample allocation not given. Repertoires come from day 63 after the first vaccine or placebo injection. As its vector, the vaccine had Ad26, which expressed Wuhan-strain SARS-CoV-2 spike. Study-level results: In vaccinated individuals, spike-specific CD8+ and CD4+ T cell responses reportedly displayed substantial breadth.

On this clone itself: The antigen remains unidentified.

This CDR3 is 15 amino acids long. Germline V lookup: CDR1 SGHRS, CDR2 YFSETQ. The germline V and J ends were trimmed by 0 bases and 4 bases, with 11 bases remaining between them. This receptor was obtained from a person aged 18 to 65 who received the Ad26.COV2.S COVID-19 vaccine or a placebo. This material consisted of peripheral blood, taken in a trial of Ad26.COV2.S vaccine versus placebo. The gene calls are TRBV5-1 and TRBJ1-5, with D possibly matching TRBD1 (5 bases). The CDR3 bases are TGCGCCAGCAGCTTGGCGGGGGGTCCAAATCAGCCCCAGCATTTT. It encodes CASSLAGGPNQPQHF.